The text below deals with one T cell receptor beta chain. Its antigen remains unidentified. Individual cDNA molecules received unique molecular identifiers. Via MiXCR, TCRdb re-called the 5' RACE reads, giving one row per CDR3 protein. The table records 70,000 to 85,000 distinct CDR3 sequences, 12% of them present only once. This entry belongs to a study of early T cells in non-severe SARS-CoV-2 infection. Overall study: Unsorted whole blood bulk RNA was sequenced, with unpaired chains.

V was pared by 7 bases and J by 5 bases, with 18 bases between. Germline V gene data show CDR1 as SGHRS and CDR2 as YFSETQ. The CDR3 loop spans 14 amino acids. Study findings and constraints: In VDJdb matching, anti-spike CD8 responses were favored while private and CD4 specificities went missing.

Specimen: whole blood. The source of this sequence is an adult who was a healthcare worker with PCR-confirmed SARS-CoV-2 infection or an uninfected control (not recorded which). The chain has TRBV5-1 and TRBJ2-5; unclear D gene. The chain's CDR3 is CASQSTPGGETQYF. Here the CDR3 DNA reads TGCGCCAGCCAATCGACTCCTGGTGGGGAGACCCAGTACTTC.